Listed below are T cell receptor beta chains from one sample, sequenced in a study of Ad26.COV2.S vaccination and SARS-CoV-2 variants. Profiled with immunoSEQ multiplex PCR; TCRdb holds only in-frame clones, not every one. This table holds 200,000 to 250,000 clones, roughly 90% found once. This specimen consisted of peripheral blood, obtained in a trial of Ad26.COV2.S vaccine versus placebo. Source of these receptors: a person between 18 and 59 years old who received the Ad26.COV2.S COVID-19 vaccine or a placebo. The CDR3 runs from the conserved cysteine through the conserved F or W. The listing skips clone size in some rows; elsewhere it reads once, few, many or a size class.

abundance: -; v_gene: TRBV10-3; len: 17; CDR3aa: CAISGTSGGSRFYEQYF
abundance: -; v_gene: TRBV6-5; len: 15; CDR3aa: CASSNRDRGGETQYF
abundance: -; v_gene: TRBV18; len: 15; CDR3aa: CASSQAGGSNNEQFF
abundance: -; v_gene: TRBV5-1; len: 15; CDR3aa: CASSRTSGNTDTQYF
abundance: -; v_gene: TRBV24-1; len: 12; CDR3aa: CATSDGLYGYTF
abundance: -; v_gene: TRBV5-1; len: 15; CDR3aa: CASSLGAGSQETQYF
abundance: -; v_gene: TRBV7-9; len: 12; CDR3aa: CASSLGDRRGVF
abundance: -; v_gene: TRBV5-1; len: 16; CDR3aa: CASSSLPSTSQETQYF
abundance: -; v_gene: TRBV5-6; len: 13; CDR3aa: CASSWSSSYEQYF
abundance: -; v_gene: TRBV27; len: 16; CDR3aa: CASSLSGTGAIYEQYF
abundance: -; v_gene: TRBV9; len: 15; CDR3aa: CASGRQGDREETQYF
abundance: -; v_gene: TRBV5-1; len: 15; CDR3aa: CASSFAGEGYNEQFF
abundance: -; v_gene: TRBV9; len: 18; CDR3aa: CASSPRLAGGSGANVLTF
abundance: -; v_gene: TRBV3-1/TRBV3-2; len: 14; CDR3aa: CASSQRQGLDEQYF
abundance: -; v_gene: TRBV4-1; len: 15; CDR3aa: CASSQEGDLTDTQYF
abundance: -; v_gene: TRBV9; len: 16; CDR3aa: CASSVGDLRGNQPQHF
abundance: -; v_gene: TRBV19; len: 14; CDR3aa: CASTLGQPNQPQHF
abundance: -; v_gene: TRBV27; len: 15; CDR3aa: CASSSSDSSYNEQFF
abundance: once; v_gene: TRBV28; len: 13; CDR3aa: CASSLGSNQPQHF
abundance: -; v_gene: TRBV29-1; len: 14; CDR3aa: CSVVWEEGTDTQYF
abundance: -; v_gene: TRBV5-1; len: 14; CDR3aa: CASSTTGGSYEQYF
abundance: -; v_gene: TRBV6-5; len: 13; CDR3aa: CASMTGGGNEQFF
abundance: -; v_gene: TRBV28; len: 15; CDR3aa: CASSAPMSPSYEQYF
abundance: -; v_gene: TRBV27; len: 15; CDR3aa: CASSLRGPHTGELFF
abundance: -; v_gene: TRBV7-8; len: 15; CDR3aa: CASSLAKRSYNEQFF
abundance: -; v_gene: TRBV28; len: 16; CDR3aa: CASSLRFGNRRETQYF
abundance: -; v_gene: TRBV5-4; len: 16; CDR3aa: CASSLGTSGIQETQYF
abundance: -; v_gene: TRBV11-2; len: 16; CDR3aa: CASSPGLGKGTTGQFF
abundance: -; v_gene: TRBV27; len: 16; CDR3aa: CASSRLVWGSTDTQYF
abundance: -; v_gene: TRBV7-7; len: 13; CDR3aa: CASSLAANTEAFF
abundance: -; v_gene: TRBV19; len: 15; CDR3aa: CASSKRGGGTLPQHF
abundance: once; v_gene: TRBV28; len: 15; CDR3aa: CASSETGGSYNEQFF
abundance: -; v_gene: TRBV10-1; len: 14; CDR3aa: CASKPGHQSDTQYF
abundance: -; v_gene: TRBV21-1; len: 14; CDR3aa: CASTYKGWDYEQYF
abundance: -; v_gene: TRBV5-6; len: 15; CDR3aa: CASSLLGTSGGPWYF
abundance: -; v_gene: TRBV19; len: 12; CDR3aa: CASSILNYGYTF
abundance: -; v_gene: TRBV7-2; len: 13; CDR3aa: CASSLTSGETQYF
abundance: -; v_gene: TRBV21-1; len: 17; CDR3aa: CASSYKSGGATGSFVLF
abundance: once; v_gene: TRBV19; len: 14; CDR3aa: CASKNPLAKNIQYF
abundance: -; v_gene: TRBV6-5; len: 15; CDR3aa: CASRRGETDSYEQYF
abundance: -; v_gene: TRBV28; len: 12; CDR3aa: CARQKVSYEQYF
abundance: -; v_gene: TRBV9; len: 16; CDR3aa: CASSVVGGRAAGELFF
abundance: -; v_gene: TRBV11-3; len: 13; CDR3aa: CASSTRTGQEQFF
abundance: -; v_gene: TRBV19; len: 16; CDR3aa: CASSTDRGGGTDTQYF
abundance: -; v_gene: TRBV6-1; len: 14; CDR3aa: CASSDRSSGNTIYF
abundance: once; v_gene: TRBV5-1; len: 18; CDR3aa: CASSPETGGALGDEKLFF
abundance: -; v_gene: TRBV9; len: 14; CDR3aa: CASSVGRVTGELFF
abundance: -; v_gene: TRBV30; len: 13; CDR3aa: CAWRLPGGYEQYF
abundance: -; v_gene: TRBV3-1/TRBV3-2; len: 15; CDR3aa: CASSRFTGNGGEAFF